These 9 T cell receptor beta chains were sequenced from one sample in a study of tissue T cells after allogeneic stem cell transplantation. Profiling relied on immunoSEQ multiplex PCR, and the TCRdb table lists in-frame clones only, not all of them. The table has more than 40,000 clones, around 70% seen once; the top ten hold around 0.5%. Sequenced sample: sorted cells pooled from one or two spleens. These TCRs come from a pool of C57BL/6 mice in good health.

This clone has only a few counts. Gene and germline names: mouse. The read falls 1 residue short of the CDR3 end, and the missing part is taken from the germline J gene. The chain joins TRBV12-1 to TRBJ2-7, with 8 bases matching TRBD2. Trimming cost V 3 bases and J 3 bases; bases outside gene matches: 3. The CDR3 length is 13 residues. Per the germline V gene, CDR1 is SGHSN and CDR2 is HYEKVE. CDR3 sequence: CASSSGLGYEQYF. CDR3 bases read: TGTGCCAGCTCTTCCGGACTGGGCTATGAACAGTAC. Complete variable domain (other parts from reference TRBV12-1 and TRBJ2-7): DSGVVQSPRHIIKEKGGRSVLTCIPISGHSNVVWYQQTLGKELKFLIQHYEKVERDKGFLPSRFSVQQFDDYHSEMNMSALELEDSAMYFCASSSGLGYEQYFGPGTRLTVL.

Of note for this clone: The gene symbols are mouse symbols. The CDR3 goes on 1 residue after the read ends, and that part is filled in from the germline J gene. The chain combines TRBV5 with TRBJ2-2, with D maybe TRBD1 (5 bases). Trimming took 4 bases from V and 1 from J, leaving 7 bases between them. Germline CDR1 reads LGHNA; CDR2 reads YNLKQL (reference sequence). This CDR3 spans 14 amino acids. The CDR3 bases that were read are TGTGCCAGCAGCCCGGACAAAAACACCGGGCAGCTCTAC. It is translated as CASSPDKNTGQLY. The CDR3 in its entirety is CASSPDKNTGQLYF.

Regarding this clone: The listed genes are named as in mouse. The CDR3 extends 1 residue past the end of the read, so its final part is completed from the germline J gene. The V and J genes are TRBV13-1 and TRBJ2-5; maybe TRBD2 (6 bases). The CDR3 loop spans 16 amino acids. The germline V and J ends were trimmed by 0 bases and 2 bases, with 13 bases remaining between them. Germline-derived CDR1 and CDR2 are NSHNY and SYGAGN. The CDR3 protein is CASSDAWMGVQDTQYF. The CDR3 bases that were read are TGTGCCAGCAGTGATGCATGGATGGGGGTCCAAGACACCCAGTAC.

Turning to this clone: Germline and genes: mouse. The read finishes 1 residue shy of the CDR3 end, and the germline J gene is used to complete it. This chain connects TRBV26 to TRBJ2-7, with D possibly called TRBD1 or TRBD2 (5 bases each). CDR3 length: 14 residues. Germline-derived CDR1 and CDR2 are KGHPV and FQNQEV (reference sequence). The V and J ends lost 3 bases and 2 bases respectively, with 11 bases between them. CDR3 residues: CASSLGDRTYEQYF. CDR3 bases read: TGTGCCAGCAGTCTAGGGGACCGAACCTATGAACAGTAC. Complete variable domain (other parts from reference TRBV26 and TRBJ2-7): NSKVIQTPRYLVKGQGQKAKMRCIPEKGHPVVFWYQQNKNNEFKFLINFQNQEVLQQIDMTEKRFSAECPSNSPCSLEIQSSEAGDSALYLCASSLGDRTYEQYFGPGTRLTVL.

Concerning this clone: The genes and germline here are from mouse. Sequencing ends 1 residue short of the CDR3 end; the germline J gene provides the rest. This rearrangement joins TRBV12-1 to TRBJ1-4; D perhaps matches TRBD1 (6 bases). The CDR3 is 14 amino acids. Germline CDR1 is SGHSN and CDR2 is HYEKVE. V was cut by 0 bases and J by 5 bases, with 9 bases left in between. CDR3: CASSLGTTNERLFF. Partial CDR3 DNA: TGTGCCAGCTCTCTCGGGACAACAAACGAAAGATTATTT.

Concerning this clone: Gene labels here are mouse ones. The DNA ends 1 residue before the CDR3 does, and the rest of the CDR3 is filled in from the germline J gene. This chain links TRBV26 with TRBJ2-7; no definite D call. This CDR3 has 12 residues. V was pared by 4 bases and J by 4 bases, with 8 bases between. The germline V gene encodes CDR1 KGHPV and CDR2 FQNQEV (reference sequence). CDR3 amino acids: CASSPDKYEQYF. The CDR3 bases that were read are TGTGCCAGCAGTCCCGACAAATATGAACAGTAC. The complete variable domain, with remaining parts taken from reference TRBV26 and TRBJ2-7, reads NSKVIQTPRYLVKGQGQKAKMRCIPEKGHPVVFWYQQNKNNEFKFLINFQNQEVLQQIDMTEKRFSAECPSNSPCSLEIQSSEAGDSALYLCASSPDKYEQYFGPGTRLTVL.

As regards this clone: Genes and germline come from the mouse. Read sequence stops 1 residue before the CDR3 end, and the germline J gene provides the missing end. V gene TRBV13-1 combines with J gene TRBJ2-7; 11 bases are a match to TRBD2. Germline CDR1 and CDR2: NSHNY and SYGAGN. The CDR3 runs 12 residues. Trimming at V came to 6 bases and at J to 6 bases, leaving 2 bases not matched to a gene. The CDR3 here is CASKTGGAEQYF. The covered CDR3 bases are TGTGCCAGCAAAACTGGGGGGGCTGAACAGTAC.

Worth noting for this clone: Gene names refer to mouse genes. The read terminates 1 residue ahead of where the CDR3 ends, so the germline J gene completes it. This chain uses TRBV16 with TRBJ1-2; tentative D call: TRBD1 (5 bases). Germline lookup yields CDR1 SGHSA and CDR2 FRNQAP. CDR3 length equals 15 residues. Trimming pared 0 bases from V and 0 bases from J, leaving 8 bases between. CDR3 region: CASSLDMGANSDYTF. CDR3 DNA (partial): TGTGCAAGCAGCTTAGATATGGGGGCAAACTCCGACTACACC.

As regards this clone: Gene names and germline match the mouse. Here the CDR3 reads CASSRPSGRDQDTQYF. CDR3 DNA (partial): TGTGCTAGCAGTAGACCCTCAGGGAGGGACCAAGACACCCAGTAC. The chain combines TRBV17 with TRBJ2-5, with D maybe TRBD1 (5 bases). Read coverage stops 1 residue before the CDR3 terminus; the germline J gene supplies the remainder. This CDR3 has 16 residues. Trimming stripped 2 bases from V and 1 base from J, with 13 bases between. CDR1 is MNHDT and CDR2 is YYDKIL in the germline V gene.